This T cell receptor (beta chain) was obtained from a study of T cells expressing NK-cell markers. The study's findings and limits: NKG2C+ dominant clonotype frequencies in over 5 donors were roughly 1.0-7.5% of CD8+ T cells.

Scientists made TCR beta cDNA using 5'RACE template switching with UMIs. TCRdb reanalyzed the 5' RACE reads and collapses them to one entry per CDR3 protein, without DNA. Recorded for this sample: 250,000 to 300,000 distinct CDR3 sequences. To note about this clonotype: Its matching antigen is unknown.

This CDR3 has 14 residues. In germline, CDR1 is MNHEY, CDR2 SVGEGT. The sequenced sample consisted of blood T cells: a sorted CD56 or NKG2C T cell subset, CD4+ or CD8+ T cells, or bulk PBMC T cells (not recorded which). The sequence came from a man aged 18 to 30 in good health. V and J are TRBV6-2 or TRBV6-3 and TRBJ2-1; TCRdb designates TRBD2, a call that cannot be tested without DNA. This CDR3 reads CASRPRTSENEQFF.